The 28 T cell receptor beta chains listed next were all sequenced from one sample in a study of T and B cells in COVID-19 patients. TRB was amplified from about 240-490 ng of blood genomic DNA. BIOMED2 TRB-A/B primer pools were used in multiplex TRB PCR. TCRdb reprocessed the multiplex PCR reads with MiXCR, giving one entry per CDR3 protein. The table records around 5,400 distinct CDR3 sequences, roughly 30% of them present only once. The sequenced sample was blood. The origin of the receptors is a human donor with active COVID-19.

This clonotype is labeled as medium-sized. The chain carries TRBV29-1 and TRBJ1-5; D remains ambiguous. This CDR3 is 13 amino acids long. Per germline, CDR1 SQVTM and CDR2 ANQGSEA. V dropped 4 bases and J dropped 3 bases, with 10 bases sitting between them. DNA for the CDR3: TGCAGCGTTGGTCGCGAACTCAATCAGCCCCAGCATTTT. This gives the protein CSVGRELNQPQHF.

This clonotype was seen only a few times. As DNA, the CDR3 is TGTGCCAGCAGTACTAGCGGGGCGACCTCTACGAAGCAGTACTTC. As protein: CASSTSGATSTKQYF. This sequence joins TRBV28 and TRBJ2-7, with 10 positions matching TRBD2. J lost 8 bases, V lost 5 bases, and 12 bases had no gene match. This CDR3 has 15 residues. Germline V gives CDR1 MDHEN, CDR2 SYDVKM.

This clonotype is medium-sized within its sample. The V call is TRBV6-5, the J call TRBJ1-5; unclear D gene. This CDR3 contains 14 residues. CDR1 is MNHEY, CDR2 SVGAGI, per germline. V gave up 3 bases and J gave up 4 bases, with 10 bases separating them. The CDR3 coding sequence is TGTGCCAGCAGTTATACATCGACAAATCAGCCCCAGCATTTT. Its translation is CASSYTSTNQPQHF.

This rearrangement joins TRBV29-1 to TRBJ2-2; no reliable D call. The germline CDR1 and CDR2 sequences are SQVTM and ANQGSEA. There are 13 residues in the CDR3. V was trimmed by 4 bases and J by 6 bases, leaving 12 bases between them. This CDR3 is CSVVLPWAGELFF. The CDR3, as DNA: TGCAGCGTTGTTCTCCCGTGGGCCGGGGAGCTGTTTTTT.

This clonotype counts as medium-sized. The V gene is TRBV6-2 or TRBV6-3, the J gene TRBJ2-1; D gene ambiguous. This CDR3 region has 14 residues. V lost 2 bases and J 8 bases, leaving 13 bases between the germline ends. In germline, CDR1 is MNHEY, CDR2 SVGEGT. DNA for the CDR3: TGTGCCAGCAGTTACCGGCCTCCCCGCGATGAGCAGTTCTTC. It codes for CASSYRPPRDEQFF.

The J gene is TRBJ2-7, the V gene TRBV11-1; possible D gene TRBD1, 5 bases. The V end was cut by 2 bases, the J end by 2 bases, with 13 bases between. Germline CDR1 and CDR2: SGHAT and FQDESV (reference sequence). The CDR3 length is 15 residues. CDR3 nucleotides: TGTGCCAGCAGCTTATTCGGGCAGGGTCCCTACGAGCAGTACTTC. Its protein product is CASSLFGQGPYEQYF.

This clonotype qualifies as medium-sized. The CDR3 region is CASNTAGGPSYEQYF. The CDR3, as DNA: TGTGCCAGTAACACAGCAGGGGGACCCTCCTACGAGCAGTACTTC. The V gene is TRBV19, the J gene TRBJ2-7, with 7 nucleotides matching TRBD1. CDR1 and CDR2 from the germline V gene are LNHDA and SQIVND (reference sequence). The CDR3 has 15 residues. The J segment lost 0 bases and the V segment lost 7 bases, leaving 9 bases of the junction unmatched.

This clonotype is judged medium-sized. V and J are TRBV6-5 and TRBJ2-7, with unresolved D. Germline assignment: CDR1 MNHEY and CDR2 SVGAGI. The CDR3 sequence is 18 residues long. Trimming stripped 2 bases from V and 4 bases from J, with 24 bases between. The CDR3, as DNA: TGTGCCAGCAGTTACGGACGGCGAGCCGGGTCTCCGAGATACGAGCAGTACTTC. Translation gives CASSYGRRAGSPRYEQYF.

Worth noting for this clonotype: The junction shows a germline mismatch at one end, possibly a read error. The rearrangement links TRBV7-2 to TRBJ1-6, with D hard to call. From germline, CDR1 is SGHTA and CDR2 FQGNSA. CDR3 length: 17 residues. The CDR3 reads CARSLSRGSAYNSPLHF. The CDR3 nucleotides read TGTGCCAGAAGCTTATCACGGGGTAGCGCCTATAATTCACCCCTCCACTTT. Full variable domain (remainder filled in from reference TRBV7-2 and TRBJ1-6): GAGVSQSPSNKVTEKGKDVELRCDPISGHTALYWYRQSLGQGLEFLIYFQGNSAPDKSGLPSDRFSAERTGGSVSTLTIQRTQQEDSAVYLCARSLSRGSAYNSPLHFGNGTRLTVT.

This clonotype was recorded a few times. The V gene is TRBV7-2, the J gene TRBJ2-1; TRBD1 matches 8 bases. This CDR3 is built from 17 residues. V gave up 0 bases and J gave up 1 base; unmatched junction bases: 5. From germline, CDR1 is SGHTA and CDR2 FQGNSA. In nucleotides, the CDR3 is TGTGCCAGCAGCTTAGCTCCGACAGGGGATTCCTACAATGAGCAGTTCTTC. This encodes CASSLAPTGDSYNEQFF.

This clonotype was observed a handful of times. The chain has TRBV5-1 and TRBJ2-6, with D possibly matching TRBD1 (5 bases). The germline gives CDR1 SGHRS, CDR2 YFSETQ. The CDR3 has 14 amino acids. Deletions cut 4 bases from V and 4 bases from J, with 9 bases between. The CDR3 nucleotides read TGCGCCAGCAGCCCCAGGGCCGGGGCCAACGTCCTGACTTTC. It codes for CASSPRAGANVLTF.

This clonotype appeared a few times. Germline and junction disagree at one end, which may indicate a read error. This chain's CDR3 is CATSDPGVGGGEQYF. The CDR3 DNA reads as TGTGCCACCAGTGATCCTGGGGTGGGGGGTGGCGAGCAGTACTTC. J is TRBJ2-7 and V is TRBV27, with D perhaps matching TRBD2 (6 bases). The CDR3 covers 15 residues. The germline V gene has CDR1 MNHEY and CDR2 SMNVEV (reference sequence).

Sample share makes this clonotype medium-sized. The chain joins TRBV6-5 to TRBJ2-7; TRBD1 or TRBD2 may be the D gene (6 bases each). The CDR3 has 15 amino acids. The V gene's germline CDR1 is MNHEY and CDR2 SVGAGI. With 5 bases removed from V and 3 bases from J, the gap between germline ends came to 17 bases. In nucleotides, the CDR3 is TGTGCCAGCAGTAGGTCGGGGGCGGTTATCTACGAGCAGTACTTC. It is translated as CASSRSGAVIYEQYF.

The chain uses TRBV11-2 and TRBJ2-3; 11 bases agree with TRBD2. Germline trimming cut 8 bases from V and 5 bases from J; bases unmatched to any gene: 18. The length of the CDR3 is 18 residues. Germline-derived CDR1 and CDR2 are SGHAT and FQNNGV. CDR3 coding DNA: TGTGCCAGCTCGCGACAGCCTTGGGGTAGCGGGAGGGGAGATACGCAGTATTTT. Its translation is CASSRQPWGSGRGDTQYF.

Of note for this clonotype: This clone may be a read error of a much larger clone one base away. This chain links TRBV6-5 with TRBJ2-1, with 8 bases fitting TRBD2. The CDR3 is 16 amino acids. Germline values: CDR1 MNHEY, CDR2 SVGAGI. CDR3 residues: CASSPGLAGAYKEQFF. The CDR3, as DNA: TGTGCCAGCAGTCCAGGACTAGCCGGGGCCTACAAAGAGCAGTTCTTC.

This clonotype was found a few times. The V gene is TRBV11-2, the J gene TRBJ1-2, with D unclear. CDR1 SGHAT and CDR2 FQNNGV come from the germline V gene. The CDR3 contains 15 residues. Trimming cost V 5 bases and J 2 bases, with 15 bases left between them. The CDR3 coding sequence is TGTGCCAGCAGCACCCTGTGGACGGCGAACTATGGCTACACCTTC. Its protein is CASSTLWTANYGYTF.

The J gene is TRBJ2-1, the V gene TRBV21-1. TRBV21-1 is described as a pseudogene. The CDR3 is 15 residues long. Here the CDR3 DNA reads TGTGCCAGCAGCAAACGGAGACTCGGCGACAATGAGCAGTTCTTC. It specifies CASSKRRLGDNEQFF.

The gene calls are TRBV20-1 and TRBJ1-5; D ambiguous. Trimming stripped 5 bases from V and 0 bases from J, with 14 bases between. Germline values: CDR1 DFQATT, CDR2 SNEGSKA (reference sequence). The CDR3 totals 15 residues. The CDR3 sequence is CSAPPARISNQPQHF. CDR3 in DNA: TGCAGTGCTCCCCCGGCAAGAATTAGCAATCAGCCCCAGCATTTT.

This clonotype is termed medium-sized. V gene TRBV6-4 combines with J gene TRBJ2-1; D is undetermined. Trimming took 4 bases from V and 7 from J, leaving 14 bases between them. CDR3 length: 14 residues. Per the germline V gene, CDR1 is MRHNA and CDR2 is SNTAGT. The CDR3 protein is CASSAQGFWNEQFF. DNA of the CDR3: TGTGCCAGCAGTGCCCAAGGGTTTTGGAATGAGCAGTTCTTC.

This chain links TRBV12-3 or TRBV12-4 with TRBJ2-3; D gene uncertain. This CDR3 has 14 amino acids. CDR3 DNA sequence: TGTGCTAGTGGTTTGGAACAGAGCACAGATACGCAGTATTTT. The encoded protein is CASGLEQSTDTQYF.

This clonotype has only a few counts. The V gene is TRBV20-1, the J gene TRBJ1-5; 7 bases map to TRBD1. CDR1 and CDR2 (germline): DFQATT, SNEGSKA (reference sequence). V dropped 3 bases and J dropped 0; count of bases not matched to a gene: 5. This CDR3 region has 15 residues. The CDR3: CSARRDRNSNQPQHF. The CDR3 DNA sequence: TGCAGTGCTAGGAGGGACAGAAATAGCAATCAGCCCCAGCATTTT.

This rearrangement joins TRBV18 to TRBJ2-5; 7 nucleotides align to TRBD2. With V trimmed by 0 bases and J by 5 bases, 0 bases remained unmatched. The CDR3 is 13 amino acids. CDR1 KGHSH and CDR2 LQKENI come from the germline V gene. The CDR3 bases are TGTGCCAGCTCACCACCGGGGGGGGAGACCCAGTACTTC. Protein: CASSPPGGETQYF.

This clonotype is medium-sized by share. The chain couples TRBV19 to TRBJ2-5; 8 bases fit TRBD2. The V gene end was trimmed by 10 bases and the J gene end by 4 bases; junction bases not matched to a gene: 8. This CDR3 has 13 amino acids. Germline values: CDR1 LNHDA, CDR2 SQIVND (reference sequence). The CDR3 DNA is TGTGCCACCCGCCGGGGGGGAAGAGAGACCCAGTACTTC. This sequence encodes CATRRGGRETQYF.

This clonotype has only a few counts. The chain joins TRBV18 to TRBJ1-1; a possible D gene is TRBD1 (5 bases). V lost 2 bases, J lost 4 bases, and 17 bases lay in between. Germline V CDR1 and CDR2: KGHSH, LQKENI. The CDR3 has 16 amino acids. The CDR3, as DNA: TGTGCCAGCTCACCAGGGGTTGCGGGGGGGAGCACTGAAGCTTTCTTT. It encodes CASSPGVAGGSTEAFF.

V usage is TRBV5-1 and J usage is TRBJ2-3; D is possibly TRBD1 (6 bases). The CDR3 spans 14 residues. Germline-derived CDR1 and CDR2 are SGHRS and YFSETQ. V was shortened by 2 bases and J by 3 bases, with 10 bases between the two germline ends. CDR3 in DNA: TGCGCCAGCAGCTTATCAGGGGAAACAGATACGCAGTATTTT. Protein product: CASSLSGETDTQYF.

The chain couples TRBV7-9 to TRBJ1-5; 8 positions match TRBD1. V was clipped by 2 bases and J by 5 bases; unmatched bases: 5. Germline V lookup: CDR1 SEHNR, CDR2 FQNEAQ (reference sequence). This CDR3 spans 15 amino acids. CDR3 coding DNA: TGTGCCAGCAGCTTACAACAGGGGGGGGATCAGCCCCAGCATTTT. It translates to CASSLQQGGDQPQHF. The full variable domain, in which reference TRBV7-9 and TRBJ1-5 provide the parts outside the CDR3, is DTGVSQNPRHKITKRGQNVTFRCDPISEHNRLYWYRQTLGQGPEFLTYFQNEAQLEKSRLLSDRFSAERPKGSFSTLEIQRTEQGDSAMYLCASSLQQGGDQPQHFGDGTRLSIL.

In this sample, this clonotype is medium-sized. This chain connects TRBV11-1 to TRBJ2-1, with D possibly being TRBD2 (6 bases). V was pared by 6 bases and J by 2 bases, with 11 bases between. The CDR3 loop spans 14 amino acids. Germline values: CDR1 SGHAT, CDR2 FQDESV (reference sequence). DNA of the CDR3: TGTGCCAGCAGGATGGAGGGGACCTACAATGAGCAGTTCTTC. This gives the protein CASRMEGTYNEQFF.

This sequence joins TRBV20-1 and TRBJ2-3; D may be TRBD2 (6 bases). The CDR3 runs to 15 residues. Trimming stripped 4 bases from V and 2 bases from J, with 16 bases between. Per the germline V gene, CDR1 is DFQATT and CDR2 is SNEGSKA (reference sequence). CDR3 residues: CSANKASEPTDTQYF. CDR3 bases: TGCAGTGCTAATAAAGCTAGCGAGCCCACAGATACGCAGTATTTT.